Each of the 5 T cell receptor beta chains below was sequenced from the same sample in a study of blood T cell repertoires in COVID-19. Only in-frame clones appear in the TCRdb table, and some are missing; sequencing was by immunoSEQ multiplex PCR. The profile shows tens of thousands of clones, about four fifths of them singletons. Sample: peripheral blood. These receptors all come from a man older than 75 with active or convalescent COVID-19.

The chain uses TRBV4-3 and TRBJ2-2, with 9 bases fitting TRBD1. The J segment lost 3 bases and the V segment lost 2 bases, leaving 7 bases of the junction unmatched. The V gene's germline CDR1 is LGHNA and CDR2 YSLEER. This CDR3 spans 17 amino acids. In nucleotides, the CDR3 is TGCGCCAGCAGCCAAATACTCAACAGGGGGCACACCGGGGAGCTGTTTTTT. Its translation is CASSQILNRGHTGELFF.

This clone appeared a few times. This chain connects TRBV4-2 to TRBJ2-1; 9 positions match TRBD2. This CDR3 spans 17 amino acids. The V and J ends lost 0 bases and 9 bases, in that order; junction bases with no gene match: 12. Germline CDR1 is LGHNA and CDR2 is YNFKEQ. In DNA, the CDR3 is TGTGCCAGCAGCCAAGATTCGCTAGCGGGGTTACATAGTGAGCAGTTCTTC. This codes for CASSQDSLAGLHSEQFF.

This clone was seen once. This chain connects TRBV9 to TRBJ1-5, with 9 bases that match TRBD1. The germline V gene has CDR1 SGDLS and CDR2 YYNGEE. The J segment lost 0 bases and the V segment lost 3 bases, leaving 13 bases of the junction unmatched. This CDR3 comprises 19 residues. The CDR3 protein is CASSEYLGQGKPSNQPQHF. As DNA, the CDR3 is TGTGCCAGCAGCGAATACTTGGGACAGGGCAAACCTAGCAATCAGCCCCAGCATTTT.

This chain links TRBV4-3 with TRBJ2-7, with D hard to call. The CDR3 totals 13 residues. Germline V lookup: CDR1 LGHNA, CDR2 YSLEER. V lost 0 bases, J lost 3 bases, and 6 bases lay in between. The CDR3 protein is CASSQDILYEQYF. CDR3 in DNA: TGCGCCAGCAGCCAAGACATACTCTACGAGCAGTACTTC.

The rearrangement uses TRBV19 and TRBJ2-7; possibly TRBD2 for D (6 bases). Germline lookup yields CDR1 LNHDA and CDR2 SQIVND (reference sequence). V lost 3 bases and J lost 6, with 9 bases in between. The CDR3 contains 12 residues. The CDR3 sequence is CASSIIGGEQYF. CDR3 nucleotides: TGTGCCAGTAGTATTATCGGGGGCGAGCAGTACTTC.